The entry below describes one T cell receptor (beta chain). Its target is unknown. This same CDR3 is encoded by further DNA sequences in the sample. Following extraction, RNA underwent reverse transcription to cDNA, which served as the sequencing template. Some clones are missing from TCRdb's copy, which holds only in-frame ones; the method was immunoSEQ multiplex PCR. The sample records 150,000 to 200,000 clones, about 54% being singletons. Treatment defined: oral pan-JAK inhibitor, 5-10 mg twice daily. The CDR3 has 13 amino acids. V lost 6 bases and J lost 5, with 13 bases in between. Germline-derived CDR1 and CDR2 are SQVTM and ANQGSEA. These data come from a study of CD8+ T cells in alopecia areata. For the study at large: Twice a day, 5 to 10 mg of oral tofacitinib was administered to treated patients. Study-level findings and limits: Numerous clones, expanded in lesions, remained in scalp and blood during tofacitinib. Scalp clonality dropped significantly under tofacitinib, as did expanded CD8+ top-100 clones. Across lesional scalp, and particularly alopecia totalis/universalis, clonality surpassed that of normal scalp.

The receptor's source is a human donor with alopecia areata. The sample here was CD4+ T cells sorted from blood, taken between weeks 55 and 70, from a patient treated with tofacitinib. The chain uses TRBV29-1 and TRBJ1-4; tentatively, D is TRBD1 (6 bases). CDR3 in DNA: TGCAGCGTCGGGGACACCCGAAATGAAAAACTGTTTTTT. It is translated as CSVGDTRNEKLFF.